This is a list of T cell receptor beta chains from one sample in a study of T cell clonotyping in hematopoietic cell transplantation. The protocol was immunoSEQ multiplex PCR, while the TCRdb copy is restricted to in-frame clones and leaves out a portion. The table has around 15,000 clones, approximately 93% seen once. This specimen consisted of peripheral blood mononuclear cells, obtained before stem cell transplant. These receptors were obtained from a man younger than 35 with biphenotypic leukemia. Some clones in this sample may be carry-over from other donors' samples. The CDR3 runs from the conserved cysteine through the conserved F or W.

V gene	J gene	CDR3 protein
TRBV30	TRBJ1-1	CAWDKYGEAFF
TRBV5-6	TRBJ2-7	CASSLGGSGTEQYF
TRBV5-6	TRBJ1-6	CASSLGQGRTLHF
TRBV7-8	TRBJ1-2	CASSLGANYGYTF
TRBV7-2	TRBJ1-1	CASSRHRNTEAFF
TRBV30	TRBJ2-7	CAWGQSTYEQYF
TRBV5-6	TRBJ1-1	CASSFGRATTEAFF
TRBV5-6	TRBJ2-7	CASSLGRAYEQYF
TRBV9	TRBJ2-1	CASSPSTGYNEQFF
TRBV7-2	TRBJ1-2	CASSRATGAADGYTF
TRBV27	TRBJ1-6	CASSRDRGNSPLHF
TRBV19	TRBJ1-5	CASSFGPGPLSAQPQHF
TRBV7-7	TRBJ2-7	CASTHHEQYF
TRBV6-5	TRBJ1-2	CASKRGQGVGGYTF
TRBV7-4	TRBJ1-2	CASSVKTGEDYYGYTF
TRBV6-5	TRBJ1-4	CASSYSSWEKLFF
TRBV6-5	TRBJ2-5	CASSERETQYF
TRBV5-6	TRBJ2-2	CASSPGQGVTGELFF
TRBV30	TRBJ2-3	CAWTGGSTDTQYF
TRBV2	TRBJ1-3	CASNPLWGNTIYF
TRBV5-1	TRBJ2-3	CASSSGRTSGGNTDTQYF
TRBV6-5	TRBJ1-2	CASSYGSRDYGYTF
TRBV2	TRBJ1-5	CASSMETGNQPQHF
TRBV9	TRBJ1-6	CASSPQGHGKWESSYNSPLHF
TRBV27	TRBJ2-2	CASSLYTGELFF
TRBV25-1	TRBJ2-3	CASSRDRDTDTQYF
TRBV4-3	TRBJ2-7	CASSHGQGAYEQYF
TRBV6-1	TRBJ2-2	CASSALAEVGTGELFF
TRBV7-6	TRBJ2-7	CASSSPSGTDSYEQYF
TRBV7-2	TRBJ1-5	CASSSDSTNQPQHF
TRBV29-1	TRBJ2-7	CSVKRTGGLFGEQYF
TRBV4-1	TRBJ1-5	CASSQEGGPQHF
TRBV14	TRBJ2-3	CASSLRESDTQYF
TRBV4-1	TRBJ2-3	CASSHQAGGFTDTQYF
TRBV2	TRBJ1-1	CASSERRAGAFF
TRBV30	TRBJ1-1	CAWSVGGTEAFF
TRBV29-1	TRBJ2-1	CSVSPLGGLNEQFF
TRBV5-1	TRBJ1-1	CASSLADYGLTEAFF
TRBV30	TRBJ1-3	CAWSVRLQSSGNTIYF
TRBV29-1	TRBJ1-2	CSGGQGGFSSYTF
TRBV30	TRBJ2-1	CAWSTKNTMANEQFF
TRBV2	TRBJ2-1	CASSEGAGSYNEQFF
TRBV7-2	TRBJ1-1	CASNRPENTEAFF
TRBV18	TRBJ1-1	CASSPSGTVNTEAFF